The rows below give T cell receptor beta chains drawn from one sample of a study of T cell responses to AZD1222 COVID-19 vaccine. Using immunoSEQ multiplex PCR, the repertoire was profiled, and TCRdb retains in-frame clones only, with some absent. The sample comprises around 180,000 clones, 85% to 90% of which are singletons, and around 8% rests with the top ten. The sequencing here drew on peripheral blood, taken on day 0 of AZD1222 vaccination. The receptors were gathered from an adult in good health. Both conserved end residues are part of each CDR3. A D gene is named only where the DNA matches it firmly. The size entry is marked missing in some rows and otherwise reads once, few, many or a size class.

d_call clone_size j_call v_call cdr3_nt cdr3_aa
- - TRBJ2-5 TRBV29-1 TGCAGCGTTGACGGCAGCCGAGAGACCCAGTACTTC CSVDGSRETQYF
TRBD1 once TRBJ1-1 TRBV9 TGTGCCAGCAGCCCTCGACAGGGAATGAACACTGAAGCTTTCTTT CASSPRQGMNTEAFF
- - TRBJ1-2 TRBV3-1/TRBV3-2 TGTGCCAGCAGCCAAGAGTGGCAGCGCGATAACTATGGCTACACCTTC CASSQEWQRDNYGYTF
- - TRBJ1-1 TRBV5-1 TGCGCCAGCAGCTTGCTTAGGGCAGATCGGGACACTGAAGCTTTCTTT CASSLLRADRDTEAFF
- - TRBJ1-2 TRBV2 TGTGCCAGCACCTTTCTCTATGGCTACACCTTC CASTFLYGYTF
- - TRBJ1-4 TRBV6-5 TGTGCCAGCGGAAGTGCAGGGGACGTAAAACTGTTTTTT CASGSAGDVKLFF
- few TRBJ1-1 TRBV6-1 TGTGCCAGCAGTGACCGGGCGGGCACTGAAGCTTTCTTT CASSDRAGTEAFF
- - TRBJ2-6 TRBV24-1 TGTGCCACCAGTGACCCACAGGACGCCGGGGCCAACGTCCTGACTTTC CATSDPQDAGANVLTF
TRBD1 - TRBJ1-1 TRBV6-5 TGTGCCAGCTCAGGGGGGGTGAACACTGAAGCTTTCTTT CASSGGVNTEAFF
- - TRBJ2-1 TRBV3-1/TRBV3-2 TGTGCCAGCAGCCAATACGATCGTCCCTACAATGAGCAGTTCTTC CASSQYDRPYNEQFF
TRBD2 - TRBJ2-2 TRBV10-3 TGTGCCATCAGTCAGAGCGGGGGCTTTTACACCGGGGAGCTGTTTTTT CAISQSGGFYTGELFF
- - TRBJ1-3 TRBV6-6 TGTGCCAGCCTGGATCAAAACTCTGGAAACACCATATATTTT CASLDQNSGNTIYF
- - TRBJ1-2 TRBV19 TGTGCCAGTAGTAGGGATGGCTACACCTTC CASSRDGYTF
- - TRBJ1-3 TRBV12-3/TRBV12-4 TGTGCCAGCGCCAAGGGGGCTGGAAACACCATATATTTT CASAKGAGNTIYF
- - TRBJ1-1 TRBV5-1 TGCGCCAGCAGCTTGTCCGGGGTGCCAACCAACGCTGAAGCTTTCTTT CASSLSGVPTNAEAFF
- - TRBJ1-2 TRBV4-2 TGTGCCAGCAGCCAAGATGGTACGAGGGGAGTAAGAGACTACACCTTC CASSQDGTRGVRDYTF
- once TRBJ2-7 TRBV28 TGTGCCAGCAGGACTACCAAAACCGAGCAGTACTTC CASRTTKTEQYF
TRBD1 - TRBJ2-5 TRBV5-8 TGTGCCAGCAGCCCCACAGGGGGCACAATCGGAGAGACCCAGTACTTC CASSPTGGTIGETQYF
- - TRBJ1-2 TRBV9 TGTGCCAGCGGCCGGGGGAGCGGCTACACCTTC CASGRGSGYTF
TRBD2 - TRBJ2-7 TRBV27 TGTGCCAGCAGTTCGGGACTAGAACACGAGCAGTACTTC CASSSGLEHEQYF
- - TRBJ2-2 TRBV2 TGTGCCAGCAGCGTATTCACCGGGGAGCTGTTTTTT CASSVFTGELFF